One and the same sample provided the 2 T cell receptor beta chains below, sequenced in a study of radiotherapy plus CTLA-4 blockade in lung cancer. The repertoire was sequenced with immunoSEQ multiplex PCR; TCRdb's copy has only in-frame clones and lacks some. The sample yields approximately 52,000 clones, 65% to 85% seen once. This specimen consisted of peripheral blood, obtained from a patient treated with radiotherapy plus ipilimumab. These TCRs come from a human donor with non-small cell lung cancer whose response to radiotherapy plus ipilimumab could not be evaluated.

The chain has TRBV7-2 and TRBJ2-7; the D gene is possibly TRBD1 (6 bases). This CDR3 has 14 residues. The germline gives CDR1 SGHTA, CDR2 FQGNSA. The V gene lost 4 bases and the J gene lost 7 bases, with 17 bases spanning the gap. CDR3 sequence reads: CASSSATGMNEQYF. CDR3 coding DNA: TGTGCCAGCAGCTCCGCCACAGGGATGAATGAGCAGTACTTC.

The chain has TRBV5-1 and TRBJ1-1; 7 bases fit TRBD1. Germline V CDR1 and CDR2: SGHRS, YFSETQ. V lost 3 bases, J lost 3 bases, and 2 bases stayed unmatched. CDR3 length: 13 residues. CDR3 residues: CASSSDRDTEAFF. The CDR3 DNA sequence: TGCGCCAGCAGCTCAGACAGGGACACTGAAGCTTTCTTT.